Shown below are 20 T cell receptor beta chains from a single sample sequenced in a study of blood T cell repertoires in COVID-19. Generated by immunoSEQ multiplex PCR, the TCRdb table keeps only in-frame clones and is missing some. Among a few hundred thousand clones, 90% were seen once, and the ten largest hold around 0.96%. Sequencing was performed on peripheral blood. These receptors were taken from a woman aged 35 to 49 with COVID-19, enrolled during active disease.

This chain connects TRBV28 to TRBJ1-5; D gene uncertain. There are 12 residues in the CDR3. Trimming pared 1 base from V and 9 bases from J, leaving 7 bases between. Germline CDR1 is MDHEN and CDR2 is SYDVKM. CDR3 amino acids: CASSLLATPQHF. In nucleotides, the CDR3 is TGTGCCAGCAGTTTATTAGCCACGCCCCAGCATTTT.

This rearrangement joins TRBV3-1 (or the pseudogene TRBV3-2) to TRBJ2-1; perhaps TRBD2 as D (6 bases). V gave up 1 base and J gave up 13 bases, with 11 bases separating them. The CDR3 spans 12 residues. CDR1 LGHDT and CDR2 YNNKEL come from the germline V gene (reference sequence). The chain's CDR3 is CASSQATSTQFF. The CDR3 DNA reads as TGTGCCAGCAGCCAAGCTACTAGCACTCAGTTCTTC.

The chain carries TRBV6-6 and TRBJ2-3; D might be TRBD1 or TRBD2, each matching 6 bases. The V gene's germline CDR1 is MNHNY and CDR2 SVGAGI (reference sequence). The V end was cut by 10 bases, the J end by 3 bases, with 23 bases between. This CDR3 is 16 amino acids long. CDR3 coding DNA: TGTGCCACTAGTCGGGGGCGGGTTAGGGGGACAGATACGCAGTATTTT. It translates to CATSRGRVRGTDTQYF.

CDR3: CASSFGDRDSSPLHF. As DNA, the CDR3 is TGTGCCAGCAGTTTTGGGGACAGGGACTCTTCACCCCTCCACTTT. V and J are TRBV28 and TRBJ1-6; 9 nucleotides match TRBD1. CDR3 size: 15 residues. From germline, CDR1 is MDHEN and CDR2 SYDVKM. J gave up 9 bases and V 3 bases, and 6 bases lay outside the gene matches.

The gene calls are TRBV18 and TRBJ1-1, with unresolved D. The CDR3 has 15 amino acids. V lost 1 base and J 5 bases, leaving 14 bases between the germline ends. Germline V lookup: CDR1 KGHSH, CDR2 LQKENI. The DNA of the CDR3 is TGTGCCAGCTCACCACTGGCAGGAGGCGATACTGAAGCTTTCTTT. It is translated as CASSPLAGGDTEAFF. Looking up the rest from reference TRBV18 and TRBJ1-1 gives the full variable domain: NAGVMQNPRHLVRRRGQEARLRCSPMKGHSHVYWYRQLPEEGLKFMVYLQKENIIDESGMPKERFSAEFPKEGPSILRIQQVVRGDSAAYFCASSPLAGGDTEAFFGQGTRLTVV.

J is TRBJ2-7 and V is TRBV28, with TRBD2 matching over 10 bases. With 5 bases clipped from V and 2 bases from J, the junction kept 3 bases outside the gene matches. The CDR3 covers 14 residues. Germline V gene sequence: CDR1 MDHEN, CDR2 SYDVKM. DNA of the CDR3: TGTGCCAGCAGTACCCTAGCGGGAGCCTACGAGCAGTACTTC. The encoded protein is CASSTLAGAYEQYF.

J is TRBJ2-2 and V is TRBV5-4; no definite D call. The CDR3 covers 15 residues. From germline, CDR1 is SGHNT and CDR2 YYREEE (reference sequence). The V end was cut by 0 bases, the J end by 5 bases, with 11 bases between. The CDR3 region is CASSLVASRTGELFF. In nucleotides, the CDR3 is TGTGCCAGCAGCTTGGTGGCGTCGCGGACCGGGGAGCTGTTTTTT.

CDR3 amino acids: CASSHTSGTRTGQFF. In DNA form, the CDR3 reads TGTGCCAGCAGCCACACTAGCGGGACCCGAACCGGGCAGTTCTTC. The chain combines TRBV3-1 (or the pseudogene TRBV3-2) with TRBJ2-1, with TRBD2 matching over 10 bases. Germline CDR1 LGHDT, CDR2 YNNKEL (reference sequence). The trim removed 3 bases at V and 12 bases at J, leaving 11 bases unmatched. CDR3 length equals 15 residues.

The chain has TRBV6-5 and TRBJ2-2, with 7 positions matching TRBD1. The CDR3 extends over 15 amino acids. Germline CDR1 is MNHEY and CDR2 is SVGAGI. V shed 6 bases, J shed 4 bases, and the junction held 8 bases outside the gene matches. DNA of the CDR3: TGTGCCAGCAGCCGAGACAGGGTTGGCACCGGGGAGCTGTTTTTT. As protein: CASSRDRVGTGELFF.

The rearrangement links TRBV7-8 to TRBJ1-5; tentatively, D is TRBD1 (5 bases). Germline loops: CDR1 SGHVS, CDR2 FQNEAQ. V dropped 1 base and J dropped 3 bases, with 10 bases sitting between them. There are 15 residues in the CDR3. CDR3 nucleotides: TGTGCCAGCAGCTTAGGGGCAGGGAACAATCAGCCCCAGCATTTT. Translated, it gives CASSLGAGNNQPQHF.

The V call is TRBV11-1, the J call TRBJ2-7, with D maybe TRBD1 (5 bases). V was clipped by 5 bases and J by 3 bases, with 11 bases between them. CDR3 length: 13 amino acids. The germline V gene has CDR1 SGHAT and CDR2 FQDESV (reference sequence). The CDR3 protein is CASSVRQGYEQYF. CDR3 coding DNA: TGTGCCAGCAGCGTGCGGCAGGGCTACGAGCAGTACTTC.

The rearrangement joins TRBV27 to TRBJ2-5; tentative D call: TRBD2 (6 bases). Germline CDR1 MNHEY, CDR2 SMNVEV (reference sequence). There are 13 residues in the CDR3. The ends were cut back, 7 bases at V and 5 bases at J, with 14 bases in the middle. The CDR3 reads CASTHGRGETQYF. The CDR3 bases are TGTGCCAGCACCCACGGGAGAGGGGAGACCCAGTACTTC.

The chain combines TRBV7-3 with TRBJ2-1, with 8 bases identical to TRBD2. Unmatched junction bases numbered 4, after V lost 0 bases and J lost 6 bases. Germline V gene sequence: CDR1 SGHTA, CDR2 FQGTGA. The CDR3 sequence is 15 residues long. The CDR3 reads CASSLTTGRANEQFF. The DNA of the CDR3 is TGTGCCAGCAGCTTAACTACCGGGAGGGCCAATGAGCAGTTCTTC. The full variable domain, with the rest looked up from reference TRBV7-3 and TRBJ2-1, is GAGVSQTPSNKVTEKGKYVELRCDPISGHTALYWYRQSLGQGPEFLIYFQGTGAADDSGLPNDRFFAVRPEGSVSTLKIQRTERGDSAVYLCASSLTTGRANEQFFGPGTRLTVL.

The CDR3: CATSLGQALIYGYTF. DNA of the CDR3: TGTGCCACCAGCCTGGGACAGGCCCTTATCTATGGCTACACCTTC. The chain employs TRBV15 and TRBJ1-2, with 8 bases aligning to TRBD1. The CDR3 totals 15 residues. Germline V gives CDR1 LNHNV, CDR2 YYDKDF (reference sequence). V trimming: 5 bases; J trimming: 4 bases; junction bases outside the gene matches: 9.

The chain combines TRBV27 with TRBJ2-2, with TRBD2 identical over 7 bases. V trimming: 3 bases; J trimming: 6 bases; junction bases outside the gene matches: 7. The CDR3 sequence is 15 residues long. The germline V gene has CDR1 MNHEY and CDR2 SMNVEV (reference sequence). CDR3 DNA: TGTGCCAGCAGTTTTATGACTACTAGCGCCGGGGAGCTGTTTTTT. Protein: CASSFMTTSAGELFF.

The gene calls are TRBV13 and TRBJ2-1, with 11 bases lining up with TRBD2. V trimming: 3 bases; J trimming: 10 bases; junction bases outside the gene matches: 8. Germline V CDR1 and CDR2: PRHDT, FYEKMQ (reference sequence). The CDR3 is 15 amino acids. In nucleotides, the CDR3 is TGTGCCAGCAGCTTCGGGCTAGCGGGGGGTAACGAGCAGTTCTTC. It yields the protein CASSFGLAGGNEQFF.

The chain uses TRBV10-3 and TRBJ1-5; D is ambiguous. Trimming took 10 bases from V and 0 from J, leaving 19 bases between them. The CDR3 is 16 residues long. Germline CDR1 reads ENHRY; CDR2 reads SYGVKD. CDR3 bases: TGTGCCACCTCCAGAGGGCGGACCGATAGCAATCAGCCCCAGCATTTT. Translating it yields CATSRGRTDSNQPQHF.

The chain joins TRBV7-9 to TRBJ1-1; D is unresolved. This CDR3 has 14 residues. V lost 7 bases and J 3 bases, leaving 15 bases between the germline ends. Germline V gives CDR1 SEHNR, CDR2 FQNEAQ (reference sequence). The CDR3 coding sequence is TGTGCCAGCAACTACTTTGGGCGGGACACTGAAGCTTTCTTT. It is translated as CASNYFGRDTEAFF.

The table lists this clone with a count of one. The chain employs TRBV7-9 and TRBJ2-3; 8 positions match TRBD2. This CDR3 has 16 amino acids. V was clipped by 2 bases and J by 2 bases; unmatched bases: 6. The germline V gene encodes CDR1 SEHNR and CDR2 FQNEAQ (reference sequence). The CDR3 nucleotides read TGTGCCAGCAGCTTAAGCGCGGGGGGTATCACAGATACGCAGTATTTT. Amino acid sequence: CASSLSAGGITDTQYF.

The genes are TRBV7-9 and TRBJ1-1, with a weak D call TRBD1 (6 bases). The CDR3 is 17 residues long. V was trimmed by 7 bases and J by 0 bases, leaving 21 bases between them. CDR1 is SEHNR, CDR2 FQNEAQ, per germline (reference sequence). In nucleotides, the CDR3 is TGTGCCAGCACCCCTCGCGGAAACAGGGCAATGAACACTGAAGCTTTCTTT. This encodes CASTPRGNRAMNTEAFF. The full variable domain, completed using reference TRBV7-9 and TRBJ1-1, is DTGVSQNPRHKITKRGQNVTFRCDPISEHNRLYWYRQTLGQGPEFLTYFQNEAQLEKSRLLSDRFSAERPKGSFSTLEIQRTEQGDSAMYLCASTPRGNRAMNTEAFFGQGTRLTVV.